The clone carrying this TCR beta chain was picked up one time. This CDR3 contains 16 residues. V was shortened by 6 bases and J by 1 base, with 16 bases between the two germline ends. Per germline, CDR1 MNHEY and CDR2 SMNVEV (reference sequence). This record comes from a study of blood T cell repertoires in COVID-19. The repertoire was sequenced with immunoSEQ multiplex PCR; TCRdb's copy has only in-frame clones and lacks some. The sample has about 440,000 clones; around 90% are singletons. Before being deemed recovered, Cohort 3 donors had two negative PCRs, clearance, or symptom resolution. Sequencing was done on a sample of PBMCs or T cells enriched from blood (not recorded which). J is TRBJ2-1 and V is TRBV27; D gene ambiguous. The clonotype was recovered from a man between 18 and 35 years old who had recovered from COVID-19. Here the CDR3 DNA reads TGTGCCAGCAGCCGCGGTCTCCTTGGATCCTACAATGAGCAGTTCTTC. Its translation is CASSRGLLGSYNEQFF.